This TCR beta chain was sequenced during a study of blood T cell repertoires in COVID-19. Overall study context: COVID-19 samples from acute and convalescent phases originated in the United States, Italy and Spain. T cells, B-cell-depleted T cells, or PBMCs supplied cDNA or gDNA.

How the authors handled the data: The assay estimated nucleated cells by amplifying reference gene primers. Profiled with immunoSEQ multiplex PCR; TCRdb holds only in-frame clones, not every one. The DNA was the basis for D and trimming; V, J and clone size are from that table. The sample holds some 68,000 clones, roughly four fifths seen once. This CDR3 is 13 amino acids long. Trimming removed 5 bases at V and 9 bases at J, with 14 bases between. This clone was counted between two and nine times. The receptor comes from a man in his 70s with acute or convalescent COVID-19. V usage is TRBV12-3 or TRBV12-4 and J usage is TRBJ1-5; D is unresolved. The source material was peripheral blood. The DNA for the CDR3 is TGTGCCAGCAGTACGGGAGTCCAGCGGCCCCAGCATTTT. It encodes CASSTGVQRPQHF.